This TCR beta chain originates from a study of T cell repertoires in cytomegalovirus infection. Study-level background: Indications of both CMV infection and matching HLA type were provided by public TCR beta signatures.

Germline CDR1 and CDR2: SGHTA and FQGNSA. The CDR3 length is 14 residues. Trimming removed 3 bases from V and 2 bases from J, with 10 bases in between. MiXCR, applied by TCRdb to the reads, yields one record per CDR3 protein. This table holds approximately 390,000 distinct CDR3 sequences, roughly 34% found once. Points on this clonotype: Its antigen is not known.

The source material was cultured PBMCs, sampled from culture after CMV antigen stimulation. The receptor was derived from a human donor in good health (CMV status not recorded). Some clones in this sample may be carry-over from other donors' samples. This chain connects TRBV7-2 to TRBJ1-2, with D possibly matching TRBD1 (5 bases). CDR3 region: CASSLGGMNYGYTF. In DNA form, the CDR3 reads TGTGCCAGCAGCTTGGGGGGAATGAACTATGGCTACACCTTC.